This T cell receptor (beta chain) came from a study of T cell changes during pregnancy in multiple sclerosis. The CDR3 totals 14 residues. The V gene's germline CDR1 is SGHDT and CDR2 YYEEEE. V gave up 0 bases and J gave up 11 bases, with 12 bases separating them. Produced via immunoSEQ multiplex PCR; TCRdb's table is partial and in-frame only. In the table there are fewer than 65,000 clones, 91% of which are singletons. The gene calls are TRBV5-6 and TRBJ1-6; D is undetermined. Sequences were derived from peripheral blood, sampled after pregnancy. The clonotype originates from a female donor in good health, enrolled as a control in a pregnancy study. CDR3 sequence: CASSLVNGVTPLHF. CDR3 nucleotides: TGTGCCAGCAGCTTGGTTAACGGTGTGACACCCCTCCACTTT. Full variable domain (outside the CDR3, taken from reference TRBV5-6 and TRBJ1-6): DAGVTQSPTHLIKTRGQQVTLRCSPKSGHDTVSWYQQALGQGPQFIFQYYEEEERQRGNFPDRFSGHQFPNYSSELNVNALLLGDSALYLCASSLVNGVTPLHFGNGTRLTVT.